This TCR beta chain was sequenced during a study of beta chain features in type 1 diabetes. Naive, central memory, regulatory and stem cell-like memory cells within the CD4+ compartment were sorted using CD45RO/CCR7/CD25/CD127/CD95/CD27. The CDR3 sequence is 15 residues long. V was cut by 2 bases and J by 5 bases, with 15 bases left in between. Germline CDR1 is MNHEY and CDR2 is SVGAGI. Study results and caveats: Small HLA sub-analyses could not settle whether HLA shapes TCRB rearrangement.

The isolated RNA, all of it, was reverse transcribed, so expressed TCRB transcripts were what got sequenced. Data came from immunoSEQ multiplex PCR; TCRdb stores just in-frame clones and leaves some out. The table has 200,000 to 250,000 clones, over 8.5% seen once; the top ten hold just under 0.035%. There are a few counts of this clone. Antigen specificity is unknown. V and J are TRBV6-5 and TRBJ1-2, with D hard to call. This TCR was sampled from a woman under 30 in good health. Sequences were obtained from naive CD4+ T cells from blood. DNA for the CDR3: TGTGCCAGCAGTTACGCTACATGGAGCCCGTATGGCTACACCTTC. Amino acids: CASSYATWSPYGYTF.